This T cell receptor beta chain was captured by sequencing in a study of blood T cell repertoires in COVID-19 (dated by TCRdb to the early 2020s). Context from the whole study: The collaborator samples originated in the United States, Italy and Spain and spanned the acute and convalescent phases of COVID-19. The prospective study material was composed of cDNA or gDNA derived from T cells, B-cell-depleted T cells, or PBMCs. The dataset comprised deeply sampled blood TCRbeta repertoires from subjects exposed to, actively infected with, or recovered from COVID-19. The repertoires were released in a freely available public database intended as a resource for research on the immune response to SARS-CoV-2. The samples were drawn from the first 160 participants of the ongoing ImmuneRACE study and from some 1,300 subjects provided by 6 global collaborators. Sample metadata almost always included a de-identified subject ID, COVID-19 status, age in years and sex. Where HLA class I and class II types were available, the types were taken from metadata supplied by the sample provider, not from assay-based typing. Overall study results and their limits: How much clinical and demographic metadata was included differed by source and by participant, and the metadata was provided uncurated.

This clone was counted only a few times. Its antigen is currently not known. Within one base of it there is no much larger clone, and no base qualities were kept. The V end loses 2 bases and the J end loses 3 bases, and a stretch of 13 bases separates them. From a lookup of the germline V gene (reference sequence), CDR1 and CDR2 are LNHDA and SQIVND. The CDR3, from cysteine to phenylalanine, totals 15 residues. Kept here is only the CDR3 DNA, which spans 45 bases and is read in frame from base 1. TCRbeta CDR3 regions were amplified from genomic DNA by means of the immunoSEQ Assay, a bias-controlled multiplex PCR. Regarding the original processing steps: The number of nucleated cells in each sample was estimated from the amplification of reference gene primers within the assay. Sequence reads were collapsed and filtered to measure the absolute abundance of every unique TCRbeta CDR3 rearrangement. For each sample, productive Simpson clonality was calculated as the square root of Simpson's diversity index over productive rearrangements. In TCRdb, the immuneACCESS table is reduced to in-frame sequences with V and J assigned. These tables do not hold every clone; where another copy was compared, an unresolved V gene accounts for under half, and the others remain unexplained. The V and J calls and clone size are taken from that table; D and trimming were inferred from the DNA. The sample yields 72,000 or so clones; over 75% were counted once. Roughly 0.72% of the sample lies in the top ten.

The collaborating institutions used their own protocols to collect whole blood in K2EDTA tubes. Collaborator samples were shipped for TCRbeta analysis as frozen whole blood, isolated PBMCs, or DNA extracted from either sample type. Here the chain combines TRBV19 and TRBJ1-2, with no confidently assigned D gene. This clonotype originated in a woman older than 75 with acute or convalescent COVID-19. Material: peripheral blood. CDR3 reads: CASSIYPGADYGYTF. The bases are TGTGCCAGTAGTATATACCCGGGTGCGGACTATGGCTACACCTTC.